This T cell receptor beta chain was sequenced during a study of CD8+ T cells in alopecia areata. Described treatment: oral pan-JAK inhibitor, 5-10 mg twice daily. With V trimmed by 5 bases and J by 5 bases, 16 bases remained unmatched. The CDR3 runs 17 residues. From germline, CDR1 is SEHNR and CDR2 FQNEAQ (reference sequence). Following RNA extraction, reverse transcription yielded cDNA that acted as the sequencing template. Clones were read by immunoSEQ multiplex PCR, and TCRdb kept only the in-frame ones, dropping some. The sample shows roughly 180,000 clones, roughly 46% of them seen only once. V and J are TRBV7-9 and TRBJ2-7, with 9 bases identical to TRBD1. The TCR comes from a human donor with alopecia areata. The sequences come from CD8+ T cells sorted from blood, collected at week 52, from a patient treated with tofacitinib. The CDR3 reads CASSPGVKHRGLHEQYF. In nucleotides, the CDR3 is TGTGCCAGCAGCCCCGGTGTGAAACACAGGGGGCTCCACGAGCAGTACTTC. The full variable domain, in which reference TRBV7-9 and TRBJ2-7 provide the parts outside the CDR3, is DTGVSQNPRHKITKRGQNVTFRCDPISEHNRLYWYRQTLGQGPEFLTYFQNEAQLEKSRLLSDRFSAERPKGSFSTLEIQRTEQGDSAMYLCASSPGVKHRGLHEQYFGPGTRLTVT.